This T cell receptor (beta chain) was identified during a study of CD8+CD57+ T cells in acquired aplastic anemia. Across the study: The study obtained an average of around 3.4 ug of DNA from sorted CD4+ and CD8+ cells.

Study-level results: Some 28 sequences, all CD8+ CDR3, were shared between patients and controls.

TCR beta VDJ and CDR3 profiling used genomic DNA as template. TCRdb independently ran MiXCR on the reads; one entry per CDR3 protein. The profile shows hundreds of thousands of distinct CDR3 sequences, 25% to 40% of them singletons. By flow cytometry, patients selected for sequencing had shown an expansion of CD8+CD57+ cells. The patients, all of them, had severe acquired aplastic anemia. All patients were therapy-naive when blood was sampled. This clonotype has ten or more counts. Its antigen remains unknown. The sequencing input was sorted CD4+, CD8+, or CD8+CD57+ T cells (not recorded which) from PBMCs. The TCR comes from a human donor with aplastic anemia.

The CDR3 DNA sequence: TGTGCCAGTAGTATCTTGGGACAGGGACTCGGCAATCAGCCCCAGCATTTT. Protein sequence: CASSILGQGLGNQPQHF. The chain combines TRBV19 with TRBJ1-5, with 9 bases aligning to TRBD1. Per the germline V gene, CDR1 is LNHDA and CDR2 is SQIVND (reference sequence). Trimming removed 3 bases from V and 2 bases from J; junction bases left unmatched: 8. CDR3 length equals 17 residues.